One sample yielded the 13 T cell receptor beta chains listed below, sequenced in a study of blood T cell repertoires in COVID-19. Only in-frame clones appear in the TCRdb table, and some are missing; sequencing was by immunoSEQ multiplex PCR. The table has 200,000 or so clones, around 81% seen once. The specimen sequenced was peripheral blood. Receptors originate from a woman between 25 and 40 years old who had recovered from COVID-19.

The V call is TRBV19, the J call TRBJ2-7, with TRBD2 identical over 8 bases. CDR1 is LNHDA, CDR2 SQIVND, per germline (reference sequence). The CDR3 loop spans 14 amino acids. The CDR3 DNA follows: TGTGCTTCGGCTACCGGCGGGAGGATCCACGAGCAGTACTTC. Amino acid sequence: CASATGGRIHEQYF. The whole variable domain, filled in from reference TRBV19 and TRBJ2-7, reads DGGITQSPKYLFRKEGQNVTLSCEQNLNHDAMYWYRQDPGQGLRLIYYSQIVNDFQKGDIAEGYSVSREKKESFPLTVTSAQKNPTAFYLCASATGGRIHEQYFGPGTRLTVT.

The chain combines TRBV11-3 with TRBJ2-7; the D gene is possibly TRBD2 (5 bases). This CDR3 has 12 amino acids. V was shortened by 6 bases and J by 7 bases, with 13 bases between the two germline ends. Germline CDR1 SGHNT, CDR2 YENEEA. The CDR3: CASSTGIGEQYF. The CDR3 DNA sequence: TGTGCCAGCAGTACCGGGATCGGAGAGCAGTACTTC.

The rearrangement joins TRBV5-4 to TRBJ1-2; D might be TRBD1 (5 bases). The CDR3 covers 15 residues. Trimming stripped 0 bases from V and 0 bases from J, with 9 bases between. Germline-derived CDR1 and CDR2 are SGHNT and YYREEE (reference sequence). CDR3 nucleotide sequence: TGTGCCAGCAGCTTGGTTGCAGGGACTAACTATGGCTACACCTTC. This gives the protein CASSLVAGTNYGYTF. The full variable domain, completed using reference TRBV5-4 and TRBJ1-2, is ETGVTQSPTHLIKTRGQQVTLRCSSQSGHNTVSWYQQALGQGPQFIFQYYREEENGRGNFPPRFSGLQFPNYSSELNVNALELDDSALYLCASSLVAGTNYGYTFGSGTRLTVV.

The chain uses TRBV2 and TRBJ1-5; 11 nucleotides match TRBD1. Per the germline V gene, CDR1 is SNHLY and CDR2 is FYNNEI. The J segment lost 7 bases and the V segment lost 6 bases, leaving 2 bases of the junction unmatched. The CDR3 loop spans 13 amino acids. The CDR3 nucleotides are TGTGCCAGCAGGGGACAGGGGGACCAGCCCCAGCATTTT. Its translation: CASRGQGDQPQHF.

V is TRBV30 and J is TRBJ1-1; TRBD1 aligns across 9 bases. V lost 0 bases to trimming and J lost 7 bases; unmatched junction nucleotides: 6. The CDR3 sequence is 14 residues long. CDR1 and CDR2 from the germline V gene are GTSNPN and SVGIG (reference sequence). CDR3 amino acids: CAWSVPGQGVEAFF. The CDR3 DNA reads TGTGCCTGGAGTGTACCGGGACAGGGCGTTGAAGCTTTCTTT.

V usage is TRBV9 and J usage is TRBJ2-1; 11 bases match TRBD2. Germline V gene data show CDR1 as SGDLS and CDR2 as YYNGEE. V was clipped by 4 bases and J by 3 bases; unmatched bases: 6. This CDR3 is 16 amino acids long. In nucleotides, the CDR3 is TGTGCCAGCAGCCGCCCGGGACTAGCGGTCTACAATGAGCAGTTCTTC. Protein sequence: CASSRPGLAVYNEQFF.

This clone was found a few times. This rearrangement joins TRBV10-1 to TRBJ2-7; tentatively, D is TRBD2 (6 bases). The V end was cut by 4 bases, the J end by 6 bases, with 13 bases between. Germline V lookup: CDR1 WNHNN, CDR2 SYGVQD (reference sequence). This CDR3 is 13 amino acids long. CDR3 DNA sequence: TGCGCCAGCAGTGGACTAGACGGGGGCGAGCAGTACTTC. This translates into CASSGLDGGEQYF.

The V gene is TRBV27, the J gene TRBJ2-7; D perhaps matches TRBD2 (6 bases). Per the germline V gene, CDR1 is MNHEY and CDR2 is SMNVEV (reference sequence). CDR3 length: 13 residues. V gave up 7 bases and J gave up 5 bases, with 15 bases separating them. The CDR3 sequence is CASKREKLNEQYF. The CDR3 region has the DNA TGTGCCAGCAAACGGGAGAAACTTAACGAGCAGTACTTC.

Written as DNA, the CDR3 is TGTGCCAGCAGGATGGGAAGGGCGGGTGAGCAGTACTTC. Protein product: CASRMGRAGEQYF. The chain has TRBV5-6 and TRBJ2-7; possibly TRBD2 for D (5 bases). The CDR3 loop spans 13 amino acids. V dropped 5 bases and J dropped 7 bases, with 16 bases sitting between them. From germline, CDR1 is SGHDT and CDR2 YYEEEE. The full variable domain, with the rest looked up from reference TRBV5-6 and TRBJ2-7, is DAGVTQSPTHLIKTRGQQVTLRCSPKSGHDTVSWYQQALGQGPQFIFQYYEEEERQRGNFPDRFSGHQFPNYSSELNVNALLLGDSALYLCASRMGRAGEQYFGPGTRLTVT.

This rearrangement joins TRBV28 to TRBJ1-6, with a tentative D call TRBD1 (5 bases). Trimming pared 6 bases from V and 9 bases from J, leaving 24 bases between. The CDR3 is made up of 17 amino acids. CDR1 is MDHEN and CDR2 is SYDVKM in the germline V gene. CDR3 sequence (DNA): TGTGCCAGCAGGAACACAGCGGGGCCTGGACTCGGTTCACCCCTCCACTTT. Residues: CASRNTAGPGLGSPLHF.

J is TRBJ2-2 and V is TRBV11-1, with D possibly TRBD1 on 6 matching bases. The CDR3 extends over 15 amino acids. V was shortened by 6 bases and J by 0 bases, with 11 bases between the two germline ends. CDR1 and CDR2 (germline): SGHAT, FQDESV (reference sequence). In DNA, the CDR3 is TGTGCCAGCAGGCGTGGACAGACGAACACCGGGGAGCTGTTTTTT. This codes for CASRRGQTNTGELFF.

The chain recombines TRBV30 with TRBJ1-5, with no clear D. Germline V lookup: CDR1 GTSNPN, CDR2 SVGIG (reference sequence). V was cut by 2 bases and J by 9 bases, with 14 bases left in between. The CDR3 is 13 residues long. CDR3 DNA sequence: TGTGCCTGGAGTCAGGAACCGCAGAGGCCCCAGCATTTT. As protein: CAWSQEPQRPQHF.

J is TRBJ2-1 and V is TRBV5-1; the D gene is possibly TRBD2 (5 bases). The CDR3 consists of 13 residues. Germline CDR1 and CDR2: SGHRS and YFSETQ. V was cut by 2 bases and J by 7 bases, with 10 bases left in between. The CDR3 DNA follows: TGCGCCAGCAGCTTTGGACTGGGGAATGAGCAGTTCTTC. It encodes CASSFGLGNEQFF. Variable domain in full (rest from reference TRBV5-1 and TRBJ2-1): KAGVTQTPRYLIKTRGQQVTLSCSPISGHRSVSWYQQTPGQGLQFLFEYFSETQRNKGNFPGRFSGRQFSNSRSEMNVSTLELGDSALYLCASSFGLGNEQFFGPGTRLTVL.